This paragraph reports one T cell receptor (beta chain). V was pared by 4 bases and J by 6 bases, with 4 bases of the junction left unmatched. This CDR3 is 14 amino acids long. Germline CDR1 SGDLS, CDR2 YYNGEE. This sample stems from a study of OX40 agonist ivuxolimab in advanced cancers. The repertoire was sequenced with immunoSEQ multiplex PCR; TCRdb's copy has only in-frame clones and lacks some. Of approximately 65,000 clones listed, 92% are singletons. The material was CD4+ or CD8+ T cells sorted from blood, obtained in a trial of the OX40 agonist ivuxolimab. The V gene is TRBV9, the J gene TRBJ1-5; 10 bases align to TRBD1. The sequence came from an adult with an advanced solid tumor such as melanoma, head and neck, liver or kidney cancer. The CDR3 coding sequence is TGTGCCAGCAGCCGACAGGGGGCGGGTCAGCCCCAGCATTTT. Translating it yields CASSRQGAGQPQHF. The whole variable domain, filled in from reference TRBV9 and TRBJ1-5, reads DSGVTQTPKHLITATGQRVTLRCSPRSGDLSVYWYQQSLDQGLQFLIQYYNGEERAKGNILERFSAQQFPDLHSELNLSSLELGDSALYFCASSRQGAGQPQHFGDGTRLSIL.